These T cell receptor beta chains were read from a single sample in a study of vaccination and CD4 T cells after COVID-19. TCRdb ran MiXCR on the PCR reads and lists one entry per CDR3 protein. The sample shows under 20,000 distinct CDR3 sequences, roughly 49% of them seen only once. No antigens are known for them. This specimen was CD4+ T cells from blood, cultured in vitro, taken before SARS-CoV-2 vaccination. The receptors were gathered from a human donor who had recovered from COVID-19. The CDR3 runs from the conserved cysteine through the conserved F or W. D genes are given only for firm matches. The size of a clone is reported for some rows only, either as once, few or many, or as a class for expanded clones.

d_call	v_call	j_call	clone_size	cdr3_aa	cdr3_nt
TRBD2	TRBV20-1	TRBJ2-7	.	CSARPSGRGYEQYF	TGCAGTGCTAGACCAAGCGGGAGGGGCTACGAGCAGTACTTC
TRBD2	TRBV20-1	TRBJ2-1	.	CSAGNMVAGVDNEQFF	TGCAGTGCTGGTAATATGGTAGCGGGAGTTGACAATGAGCAGTTCTTC
.	TRBV20-1	TRBJ1-2	.	CSARDNYGYTF	TGCAGTGCTAGAGATAACTATGGCTACACCTTC
TRBD1	TRBV20-1	TRBJ2-7	few	CSASPGQGAYEQYF	TGCAGTGCGAGCCCGGGACAGGGGGCCTACGAGCAGTACTTC
TRBD1	TRBV5-8	TRBJ2-7	few	CASKPRTGGYEQYF	TGTGCCAGCAAACCCCGGACAGGGGGCTACGAGCAGTACTTC
.	TRBV20-1	TRBJ1-2	few	CSAAGTADYGYTF	TGCAGTGCTGCAGGGACCGCTGACTATGGCTACACCTTC
.	TRBV18	TRBJ2-1	.	CASSPQTSGEQFF	TGTGCCAGCTCACCACAAACTAGTGGCGAGCAGTTCTTC
TRBD1	TRBV19	TRBJ1-5	few	CASRIGTASNQPQHF	TGTGCCAGTAGGATAGGGACAGCTAGCAATCAGCCCCAGCATTTT
.	TRBV18	TRBJ1-2	few	CASSPDRTTWGYTF	TGTGCCAGCTCACCGGACAGAACGACGTGGGGCTACACCTTC
TRBD1	TRBV25-1	TRBJ2-3	.	CASSDKTGDRTDTQYF	TGTGCCAGCAGTGATAAGACAGGGGACCGCACAGATACGCAGTATTTT
TRBD1	TRBV11-1	TRBJ1-6	.	CASSFEGAYNSPLHF	TGTGCCAGCAGCTTCGAGGGGGCGTATAATTCACCCCTCCACTTT
TRBD2	TRBV19	TRBJ2-5	.	CASSRRTSGLETQYF	TGTGCCAGTAGTCGCCGGACTAGCGGGCTGGAGACCCAGTACTTC
TRBD1	TRBV12-3/TRBV12-4	TRBJ2-5	.	CASSLVGQGAHETQYF	TGTGCCAGCAGTTTAGTGGGTCAGGGGGCCCACGAGACCCAGTACTTC
.	TRBV28	TRBJ1-2	.	CASTAGGFYGYTF	TGTGCCAGCACCGCCGGTGGGTTCTATGGCTACACCTTC
TRBD1	TRBV28	TRBJ2-7	.	CASISRDRVGEQYF	TGTGCCAGCATAAGCCGGGACAGGGTGGGTGAGCAGTACTTC
.	TRBV19	TRBJ2-7	.	CASSIAGGTPSQEQYF	TGTGCCAGTAGTATAGCTGGCGGGACCCCCTCTCAGGAGCAGTACTTC
.	TRBV20-1	TRBJ2-1	.	CSARDQVSGSSYNEQFF	TGCAGTGCTAGAGACCAAGTTTCAGGGAGCTCCTACAATGAGCAGTTCTTC
TRBD1	TRBV19	TRBJ1-2	.	CASRSPGQADGGYTF	TGTGCCAGTAGAAGCCCGGGACAGGCCGACGGTGGCTACACCTTC
TRBD2	TRBV20-1	TRBJ2-1	.	CSARLAGGMSYNEQFF	TGCAGTGCTAGATTAGCGGGAGGCATGTCCTACAATGAGCAGTTCTTC
.	TRBV5-4	TRBJ2-3	.	CASSRGGGTDTQYF	TGTGCCAGCAGCCGAGGGGGGGGCACAGATACGCAGTATTTT
.	TRBV19	TRBJ2-1	.	CASSSGRGNEQFF	TGTGCCAGTAGTAGTGGCAGGGGCAATGAGCAGTTCTTC
TRBD2	TRBV20-1	TRBJ2-5	.	CSARAGVLQETQYF	TGCAGTGCTAGGGCGGGAGTGTTACAAGAGACCCAGTACTTC
TRBD1	TRBV6-1	TRBJ1-5	few	CASSPGTDRANSNQPQHF	TGTGCCAGCAGTCCAGGTACGGACAGGGCGAATAGCAATCAGCCCCAGCATTTT
.	TRBV14	TRBJ1-1	.	CASSQGLRGLAAFF	TGTGCCAGCAGCCAGGGCCTGCGGGGACTGGCGGCTTTCTTT
TRBD2	TRBV6-2/TRBV6-3	TRBJ2-5	few	CASRRTSQETQYF	TGTGCCAGCAGGAGGACTAGCCAAGAGACCCAGTACTTC
.	TRBV27	TRBJ2-1	.	CASSYFRPRRGEQFF	TGTGCCAGCAGTTATTTTAGACCTCGACGGGGTGAGCAGTTCTTC
.	TRBV6-1	TRBJ2-1	once	CASSPRQRSSYNEQFF	TGTGCCAGCAGTCCAAGACAGAGGAGCTCCTACAATGAGCAGTTCTTC
TRBD1	TRBV5-4	TRBJ1-5	.	CASSLGGTGNNQPQHF	TGTGCCAGCAGCTTGGGAGGGACAGGCAACAATCAGCCCCAGCATTTT
TRBD1	TRBV28	TRBJ2-5	.	CATLGTGETQYF	TGTGCCACCCTTGGGACAGGAGAGACCCAGTACTTC
TRBD1	TRBV10-3	TRBJ2-2	.	CAISEWDRTGELFF	TGTGCCATCAGTGAGTGGGACAGAACCGGGGAGCTGTTTTTT
TRBD2	TRBV7-2	TRBJ2-1	.	CASSLTPRLAQARYNEQFF	TGTGCCAGCAGCTTAACCCCAAGACTAGCGCAAGCACGATACAATGAGCAGTTCTTC
TRBD2	TRBV11-2	TRBJ2-5	few	CASSFSGSPETQYF	TGTGCCAGCAGCTTCAGCGGGAGCCCAGAGACCCAGTACTTC
TRBD1	TRBV9	TRBJ2-7	.	CASSVRQGDEQYF	TGTGCCAGCAGCGTAAGACAGGGGGACGAGCAGTACTTC
TRBD2	TRBV27	TRBJ2-3	few	CASSPRNSGSDTQYF	TGTGCCAGCAGTCCGCGCAATAGCGGGAGTGATACGCAGTATTTT
.	TRBV27	TRBJ2-7	.	CASRLWVGSYEQYF	TGTGCCAGCAGGTTGTGGGTCGGGTCCTACGAGCAGTACTTC
TRBD2	TRBV20-1	TRBJ2-3	few	CSAGRSAGGVLTDTQYF	TGCAGTGCTGGAAGGTCAGCGGGAGGGGTTCTTACAGATACGCAGTATTTT
.	TRBV20-1	TRBJ1-3	.	CSALDPAGNTIYF	TGCAGTGCTCTTGATCCGGCTGGAAACACCATATATTTT
.	TRBV7-9	TRBJ2-5	.	CASSFQALTQYF	TGTGCCAGCAGCTTCCAGGCCCTAACCCAGTACTTC
TRBD1	TRBV20-1	TRBJ1-1	.	CSARDRQGSVMNTEAFF	TGCAGTGCTAGAGATCGACAGGGTTCGGTTATGAACACTGAAGCTTTCTTT
.	TRBV6-5	TRBJ2-1	.	CASSYGTNEQFF	TGTGCCAGCAGTTACGGGACCAATGAGCAGTTCTTC
.	TRBV29-1	TRBJ1-6	.	CSVKGKEGSPLHF	TGCAGCGTGAAGGGAAAGGAAGGGTCACCCCTCCACTTT
TRBD1	TRBV20-1	TRBJ2-7	.	CSTRSQGAGEQYF	TGCAGTACTAGAAGTCAGGGGGCGGGAGAGCAGTACTTC
.	TRBV20-1	TRBJ2-3	few	CSASFRGREPFTDTQYF	TGCAGTGCTAGCTTTCGCGGCAGGGAGCCATTCACAGATACGCAGTATTTT
.	TRBV7-9	TRBJ2-7	.	CASSRSSGEQYF	TGTGCCAGCAGCCGGTCCTCCGGGGAGCAGTACTTC
TRBD1	TRBV19	TRBJ2-4	.	CASSMGQGEGYIQYF	TGTGCCAGTAGTATGGGACAGGGGGAAGGATACATTCAGTACTTC
TRBD2	TRBV7-2	TRBJ2-3	.	CASSPQLADTQYF	TGTGCCAGCAGCCCTCAACTAGCGGATACGCAGTATTTT
.	TRBV15	TRBJ1-5	.	CATSRPLQESNQPQHF	TGTGCCACCAGCAGACCCCTTCAAGAAAGCAATCAGCCCCAGCATTTT
.	TRBV28	TRBJ2-2	.	CASRLGGVRAGYTGELFF	TGTGCCAGCCGTCTAGGGGGGGTAAGAGCGGGATACACCGGGGAGCTGTTTTTT